The 16 T cell receptor beta chains below all came from one sample that was sequenced in a study of tumor-infiltrating lymphocytes in glioblastoma multiforme. TCR beta libraries were built from RNA through three nested multiplex PCR rounds using modified ARM-PCR. Using its own MiXCR run on the multiplex PCR reads, TCRdb lists one record per CDR3 protein. The table records 25,000 to 40,000 distinct CDR3 sequences, around 60% of them present only once. Sequencing was done on a sample of brain tumor tissue. The source of these receptors is a male donor with glioblastoma.

Concerning this clonotype itself: At one boundary the junction diverges from the germline segment, which might be a read error. The V gene is TRBV12-3 or TRBV12-4, the J gene TRBJ1-2, with D possibly matching TRBD1 (5 bases). This CDR3 comprises 16 residues. CDR3 nucleotides: TGTGCCAGCAGTCCCCCCGAGCGTACGAGGGGCTATGGCTGCACCTTC. It codes for CASSPPERTRGYGCTF.

V gene TRBV20-1 combines with J gene TRBJ2-3, with 9 bases aligning to TRBD1. The CDR3 sequence is 17 residues long. J was trimmed by 2 bases and V by 4 bases; bases with no gene match: 13. Germline V gene sequence: CDR1 DFQATT, CDR2 SNEGSKA (reference sequence). Here the CDR3 DNA reads TGCAGTGCTATGAGACAGGGGGTTTTTAGTGACACAGATACGCAGTATTTT. It yields the protein CSAMRQGVFSDTDTQYF.

As regards this clonotype: A junction end diverges from the germline sequence, so it may reflect a read error. The genes are TRBV11-2 and TRBJ2-2; D is unresolved. Germline V gene sequence: CDR1 SGHAT, CDR2 FQNNGV. The CDR3 has 20 residues. The CDR3 reads CASTPSFGQWLSVNIGELFF. Here the CDR3 DNA reads TGTGCCAGCACCCCCTCATTCGGCCAATGGCTATCGGTAAACATCGGGGAGCTGTTTTTT.

Comments on this clonotype: The germline gene is not matched at one end of the junction; a read error may be the cause. CDR3 region: CASSLGLSSYKQYF. In nucleotides, the CDR3 is TGTGCCAGCAGCCTTGGACTGAGCTCCTACAAGCAGTACTTC. The chain links TRBV7-8 to TRBJ2-7; possible D gene TRBD2, 5 bases. Germline V gives CDR1 SGHVS, CDR2 FQNEAQ. This CDR3 comprises 14 residues.

This clonotype is deemed large. The chain has TRBV11-1 and TRBJ2-7; D unclear. V lost 1 base and J lost 4, with 8 bases in between. The CDR3 loop spans 13 amino acids. Germline CDR1 is SGHAT and CDR2 is FQDESV (reference sequence). The CDR3 sequence: CASSLVAGYEQYF. Here the CDR3 DNA reads TGTGCCAGCAGCTTAGTCGCCGGATACGAGCAGTACTTC.

The chain joins TRBV10-3 to TRBJ2-7; 16 positions match TRBD2. The germline gives CDR1 ENHRY, CDR2 SYGVKD. CDR3 length: 16 amino acids. Trimming cost V 11 bases and J 4 bases; bases outside gene matches: 11. In nucleotides, the CDR3 is TGTGCCTCAACCGGGACTAGCGGGAGGGCCACGTACGAGCAGTACTTC. It is translated as CASTGTSGRATYEQYF.

Comments on this clonotype: This likely comes from a read error, as the CDR3 has no conserved phenylalanine or tryptophan at its end. The rearrangement joins TRBV11-1 to TRBJ1-2, with D possibly TRBD1 on 5 matching bases. The germline gives CDR1 SGHAT, CDR2 FQDESV (reference sequence). V was trimmed by 11 bases and J by 3 bases, leaving 19 bases between them. This CDR3 region has 14 residues. The CDR3 DNA follows: TGTGCCTGCATCTTAGGGGCGGTGGACTATGGCTACACCGTC. Residues: CACILGAVDYGYTV.

The rearrangement joins TRBV9 to TRBJ2-2; 7 bases line up with TRBD1. The CDR3 extends over 14 amino acids. Per germline, CDR1 SGDLS and CDR2 YYNGEE. The V segment lost 5 bases and the J segment 4 bases; nucleotides outside the gene matches: 5. CDR3 in DNA: TGTGCCAGCAGAAAACAGGGGACCACCGGGGAGCTGTTTTTT. Translating it yields CASRKQGTTGELFF.

This chain uses TRBV29-1 with TRBJ2-5, with unresolved D. V lost 7 bases and J 6 bases, leaving 9 bases between the germline ends. Germline-derived CDR1 and CDR2 are SQVTM and ANQGSEA. This CDR3 region has 10 residues. The CDR3 coding sequence is TGCAGCGCTTGGCAGCAGACCCAGTACTTC. Its translation: CSAWQQTQYF.

This clonotype was observed a single time. This CDR3 fails to terminate in the conserved phenylalanine or tryptophan, so it likely reflects a read error. The rearrangement uses TRBV29-1 and TRBJ1-6; the match to TRBD1 covers 7 bases. The CDR3 runs to 13 residues. Germline CDR1 reads SQVTM; CDR2 reads ANQGSEA. Written as DNA, the CDR3 is TGCAACATTGCCAGGGACAGAGAATCACCCCTCCACTCT. Translated: CNIARDRESPLHS.

About this clonotype: At one end, the junction sequence differs from germline, possibly due to a read error. The chain employs TRBV10-2 and TRBJ1-5; D gene uncertain. CDR1 is WSHSY, CDR2 SAAADI, per germline. This CDR3 spans 15 amino acids. CDR3 loop: CASIPLATRDQPKHF. In DNA, the CDR3 is TGCGCCAGCATACCCTTGGCGACACGGGATCAGCCCAAGCATTTT.

A note on this clonotype: At one boundary the junction diverges from the germline segment, which might be a read error. The gene calls are TRBV5-6 and TRBJ2-7, with D possibly matching TRBD2 (6 bases). CDR3 length equals 14 residues. Germline values: CDR1 SGHDT, CDR2 YYEEEE. The CDR3 DNA reads TGTGCCAGCAGCCAGTCAGGGACTTCCTACGGGCAGTACTTC. Translation gives CASSQSGTSYGQYF.

This chain links TRBV5-1 with TRBJ2-5, with D possibly being TRBD2 (7 bases). Germline V gene data show CDR1 as SGHRS and CDR2 as YFSETQ. V dropped 1 base and J dropped 2 bases, with 15 bases sitting between them. This CDR3 contains 16 residues. This CDR3 is CASSLYGGGLQETQYF. CDR3 DNA sequence: TGCGCCAGCAGCTTGTACGGCGGGGGCCTACAAGAGACCCAGTACTTC.

There are a few counts of this clonotype. This rearrangement joins TRBV11-1 to TRBJ2-3, with D perhaps matching TRBD2 (5 bases). The CDR3 runs 15 residues. Germline values: CDR1 SGHAT, CDR2 FQDESV (reference sequence). With 2 bases removed from V and 2 bases from J, the gap between germline ends came to 11 bases. CDR3 DNA sequence: TGTGCCAGCAGCTTAACCAGCGGCACCACAGATACGCAGTATTTT. Encoded protein: CASSLTSGTTDTQYF.

The J gene is TRBJ2-7, the V gene TRBV20-1, with D unresolved. CDR3 length: 12 amino acids. Germline CDR1 DFQATT, CDR2 SNEGSKA (reference sequence). Trimming shortened V by 3 bases and J by 5 bases, and 11 bases separated the two germline ends. The CDR3 coding sequence is TGCAGTGCTAGGACACCACCCCACGAGCAGTACTTC. Protein sequence: CSARTPPHEQYF.

As for this clonotype: One junction end disagrees with the germline gene, perhaps due to a read error. The genes are TRBV11-2 and TRBJ2-5; 9 positions match TRBD2. Germline V lookup: CDR1 SGHAT, CDR2 FQNNGV. The CDR3 has 13 amino acids. For the CDR3, the DNA is TGTGCCAGCAGGTTAGCGGGAGTCGAGACCCAGTACTTC. Its translation is CASRLAGVETQYF.